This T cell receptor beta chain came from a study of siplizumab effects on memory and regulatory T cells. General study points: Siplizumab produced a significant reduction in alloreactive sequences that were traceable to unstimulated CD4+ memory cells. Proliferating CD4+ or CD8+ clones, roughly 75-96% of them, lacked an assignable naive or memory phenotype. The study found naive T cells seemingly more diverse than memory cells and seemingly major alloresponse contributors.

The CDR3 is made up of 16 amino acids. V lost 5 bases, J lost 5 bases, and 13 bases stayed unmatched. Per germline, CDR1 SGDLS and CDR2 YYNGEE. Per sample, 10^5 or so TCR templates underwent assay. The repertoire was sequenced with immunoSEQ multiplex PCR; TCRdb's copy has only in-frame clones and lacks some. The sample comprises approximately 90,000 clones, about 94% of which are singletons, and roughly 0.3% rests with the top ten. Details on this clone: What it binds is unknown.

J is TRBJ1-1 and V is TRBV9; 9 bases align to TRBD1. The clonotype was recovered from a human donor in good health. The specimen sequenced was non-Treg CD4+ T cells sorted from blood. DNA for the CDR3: TGTGCCAGCAGTGTTGGCCTAGGTGGACAGGGGACTGAAGCTTTCTTT. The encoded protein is CASSVGLGGQGTEAFF.